These T cell receptor beta chains were read from a single sample in a study of CD8 T cells in Susac syndrome. MiXCR, applied by TCRdb to the immunoSEQ multiplex PCR reads, yields one record per CDR3 protein. The repertoire holds a few hundred thousand distinct CDR3 sequences, with about 90% as singletons. Sequences were obtained from CD4+ T cells from PBMCs. All receptors derive from a human donor with multiple sclerosis. Each CDR3 is given with its conserved first and last residue.

length: 19
V: TRBV19
CDR3: CASSRGGGQLGDSYNEQFF

length: 14
V: TRBV20-1
CDR3: CSAYSPTSMETQYF

length: 13
V: TRBV5-1
CDR3: CASSGTNNSPLHF

length: 11
V: TRBV20-1
CDR3: CSASSLETQYF

length: 15
V: TRBV4-2
CDR3: CASSQDKTGGEKLFF

length: 12
V: TRBV12-3/TRBV12-4
CDR3: CASRGGPGELFF

length: 15
V: TRBV7-8
CDR3: CASSTRDWTRETQYF

length: 15
V: TRBV11-2
CDR3: CASSFGTTNTGELFF

length: 13
V: TRBV29-1
CDR3: CSVEDFSWDEQFF

length: 16
V: TRBV9
CDR3: CASSVAVAGPEETQYF

length: 15
V: TRBV5-1
CDR3: CASSLDTGGTDTQYF

length: 15
V: TRBV5-1
CDR3: CASSFTTGAQETQYF

length: 16
V: TRBV15
CDR3: CATSRGLAGGRSEQFF

length: 13
V: TRBV2
CDR3: CASSVAGGDIQYF

length: 13
V: TRBV2
CDR3: CASLGFLRNGYTF

length: 14
V: TRBV20-1
CDR3: CSASPRRGTTEAFF

length: 12
V: TRBV3-1
CDR3: CASSLGAVKCTF

length: 13
V: TRBV20-1
CDR3: CSAMGNSNQPQHF

length: 13
V: TRBV29-1
CDR3: CSVEHSAKNIQYF

length: 16
V: TRBV6-5
CDR3: CASSLLDWSGGNEQFF

length: 15
V: TRBV7-3
CDR3: CASSFSVLRTDTQYF

length: 16
V: TRBV19
CDR3: CASRGQGVLRANVLTF

length: 13
V: TRBV12-3/TRBV12-4
CDR3: CASSFGLNSPLHF

length: 15
V: TRBV20-1
CDR3: CSAPLPGTGANVLTF

length: 16
V: TRBV6-1
CDR3: CASSRSGWSSYNEQFF

length: 15
V: TRBV9
CDR3: CASSPRNSGANVLTF

length: 15
V: TRBV7-3
CDR3: CASSLGQGNIVPLHF

length: 14
V: TRBV24-1
CDR3: CATSVGTGHQPQHF

length: 13
V: TRBV7-2
CDR3: CASRVGSGETQYF

length: 16
V: TRBV19
CDR3: CASSVSAGTSGYEQYF

length: 14
V: TRBV20-1
CDR3: CSARLVAGTDTQYF

length: 16
V: TRBV25-1
CDR3: CASSVLLAGGQETQYF

length: 17
V: TRBV18
CDR3: CASSPPRQGGKEETQYF

length: 16
V: TRBV7-2
CDR3: CASSSEGLAGEVWQFF

length: 15
V: TRBV24-1
CDR3: CATSDRGLGNQPQHF

length: 14
V: TRBV7-2
CDR3: CASSPGQGLYGYTF

length: 16
V: TRBV5-1
CDR3: CASSLGSGAPGYEQYF

length: 15
V: TRBV10-3
CDR3: CAISEMGLAGNEQYF

length: 13
V: TRBV9
CDR3: CASSVEERYTQYF